This T cell receptor beta chain emerged from a study of T cell responses to AZD1222 COVID-19 vaccine. TCRdb's table, derived via immunoSEQ multiplex PCR, lists solely in-frame clones and lacks some. The table includes more than 150,000 clones, roughly nine tenths detected once. This CDR3 has 16 amino acids. Germline V CDR1 and CDR2: GTSNPN, SVGIG (reference sequence). V dropped 3 bases and J dropped 4; count of bases not matched to a gene: 11. The chain combines TRBV30 with TRBJ1-3; TRBD1 aligns across 8 bases. This TCR derives from an adult who received the AZD1222 COVID-19 vaccine. This material consisted of peripheral blood, taken 28 days after the second AZD1222 dose. In nucleotides, the CDR3 is TGTGCCTGGAGGGACTTCGGGACAGGTAGAGGAAACACCATATATTTT. Translating it yields CAWRDFGTGRGNTIYF.